This T cell receptor (beta chain) was sequenced for a study of cytomegalovirus exposure and HLA in healthy donors. General study findings and limits: Most CMV-associated TCR beta chains appeared HLA-restricted in a later analysis.

About this clone itself: Its antigen is not identified.

There are 12 residues in the CDR3. V lost 5 bases, J lost 6 bases, and 2 bases stayed unmatched. Germline values: CDR1 SQVTM, CDR2 ANQGSEA. Sampled while nominally healthy, donors likely had unrecorded immune exposures. With 60 Vbeta and 13 Jbeta primers, the PCR was carried out. In the original processing: In a later analysis, the count reached about 82 million unique TCR beta chains, with about 9.9 million shared. Some clones are missing from TCRdb's copy, which holds only in-frame ones; the method was immunoSEQ multiplex PCR. V, J and clone size are those of that table, while D and trimming were read from the DNA. This sample's clone table lists 40,000 to 50,000 clones.

This TCR was sampled from a man aged 25-45 years in good health and CMV-seronegative. The chain combines TRBV29-1 with TRBJ2-2; 8 bases are shared with TRBD1. What was sequenced was PBMCs. This chain's CDR3 is CSVQTGAGELFF. The CDR3 DNA reads as TGCAGCGTTCAGACAGGGGCCGGGGAGCTGTTTTTT.